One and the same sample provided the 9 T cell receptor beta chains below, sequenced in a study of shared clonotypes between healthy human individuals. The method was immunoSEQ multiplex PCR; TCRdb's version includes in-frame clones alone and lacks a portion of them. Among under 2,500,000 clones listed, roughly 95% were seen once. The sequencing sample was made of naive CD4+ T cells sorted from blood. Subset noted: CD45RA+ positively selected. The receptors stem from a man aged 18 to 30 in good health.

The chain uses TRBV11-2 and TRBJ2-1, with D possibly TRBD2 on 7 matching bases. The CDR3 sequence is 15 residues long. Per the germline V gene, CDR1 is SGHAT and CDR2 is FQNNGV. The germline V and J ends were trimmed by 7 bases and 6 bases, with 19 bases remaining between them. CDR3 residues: CASTQGGLQFNEQFF. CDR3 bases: TGTGCCAGCACCCAAGGGGGACTACAATTCAATGAGCAGTTCTTC.

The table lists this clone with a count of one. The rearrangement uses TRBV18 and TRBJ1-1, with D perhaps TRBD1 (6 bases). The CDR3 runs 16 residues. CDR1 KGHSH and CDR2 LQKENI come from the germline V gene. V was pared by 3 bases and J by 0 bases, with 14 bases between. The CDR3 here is CASSPDSFLMNTEAFF. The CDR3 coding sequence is TGTGCCAGCTCACCGGACAGTTTCTTAATGAACACTGAAGCTTTCTTT.

The CDR3, as DNA: TGTGCCAGCGGGGCCCGCCGGGACGGCGACACCGGGGAGCTGTTTTTT. Amino acid sequence: CASGARRDGDTGELFF. The rearrangement uses TRBV21-1 and TRBJ2-2. TRBV21-1 is shown as a pseudogene. The CDR3 extends over 16 amino acids.

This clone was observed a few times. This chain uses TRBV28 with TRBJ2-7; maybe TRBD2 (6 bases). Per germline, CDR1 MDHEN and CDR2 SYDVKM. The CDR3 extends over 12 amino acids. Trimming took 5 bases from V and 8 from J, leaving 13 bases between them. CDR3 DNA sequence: TGTGCCAGCAGTCCCACGACTAGTAAGCAGTACTTC. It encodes CASSPTTSKQYF. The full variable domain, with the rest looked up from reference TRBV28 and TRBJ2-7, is DVKVTQSSRYLVKRTGEKVFLECVQDMDHENMFWYRQDPGLGLRLIYFSYDVKMKEKGDIPEGYSVSREKKERFSLILESASTNQTSMYLCASSPTTSKQYFGPGTRLTVT.

The CDR3 DNA reads TGTGCCACTACCAGGGGCTCTCACTATGGCTACACCTTC. Residues: CATTRGSHYGYTF. The genes are TRBV2 and TRBJ1-2; D might be TRBD1 (6 bases). This CDR3 is 13 amino acids long. CDR1 is SNHLY, CDR2 FYNNEI, per germline. V was cut by 10 bases and J by 3 bases, with 15 bases left in between.

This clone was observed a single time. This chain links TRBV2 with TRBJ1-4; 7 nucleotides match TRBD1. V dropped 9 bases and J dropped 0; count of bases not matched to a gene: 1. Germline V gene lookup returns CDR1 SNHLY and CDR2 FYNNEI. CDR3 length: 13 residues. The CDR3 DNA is TGTGCCAGGGGACAGCCAACTAATGAAAAACTGTTTTTT. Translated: CARGQPTNEKLFF.

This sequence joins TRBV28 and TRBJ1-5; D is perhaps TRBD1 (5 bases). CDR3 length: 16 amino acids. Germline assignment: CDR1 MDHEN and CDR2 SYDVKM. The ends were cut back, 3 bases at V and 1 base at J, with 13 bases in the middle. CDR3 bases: TGTGCCAGCAGTTTGGACGGGGGGGGGAGCAATCAGCCCCAGCATTTT. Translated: CASSLDGGGSNQPQHF. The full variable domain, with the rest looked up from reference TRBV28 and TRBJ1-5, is DVKVTQSSRYLVKRTGEKVFLECVQDMDHENMFWYRQDPGLGLRLIYFSYDVKMKEKGDIPEGYSVSREKKERFSLILESASTNQTSMYLCASSLDGGGSNQPQHFGDGTRLSIL.

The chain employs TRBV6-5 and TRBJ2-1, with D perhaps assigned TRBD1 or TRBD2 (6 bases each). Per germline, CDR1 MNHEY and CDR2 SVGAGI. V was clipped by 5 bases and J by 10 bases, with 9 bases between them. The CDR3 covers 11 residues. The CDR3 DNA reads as TGTGCCAGCAGTAGGGGGGAGGAGCAGTTCTTC. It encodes CASSRGEEQFF.

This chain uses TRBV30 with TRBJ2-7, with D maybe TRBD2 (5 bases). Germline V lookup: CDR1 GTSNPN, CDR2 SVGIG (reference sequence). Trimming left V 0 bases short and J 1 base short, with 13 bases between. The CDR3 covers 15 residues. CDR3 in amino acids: CAWSVLGSASYEQYF. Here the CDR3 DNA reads TGTGCCTGGAGTGTTCTCGGTAGCGCGTCCTACGAGCAGTACTTC. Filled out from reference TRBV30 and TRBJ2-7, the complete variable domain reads SQTIHQWPATLVQPVGSPLSLECTVEGTSNPNLYWYRQAAGRGLQLLFYSVGIGQISSEVPQNLSASRPQDRQFILSSKKLLLSDSGFYLCAWSVLGSASYEQYFGPGTRLTVT.